Listed below are T cell receptor beta chains from one sample, sequenced in a study of glioma-infiltrating T cells after dendritic cell vaccination. Sequenced by immunoSEQ multiplex PCR; TCRdb stores in-frame clones only, minus some. The sample carries more than 55,000 clones, about 84% recorded once. The sample was blood, taken after dendritic cell vaccination. Source of these receptors: a human donor with glioblastoma. Each CDR3 is given with its conserved first and last residue. D genes are given only for firm matches. Part of the rows lack a size; the others show once, few, many or a class for expanded clones.

J: TRBJ2-1; D: .; size: .; V: TRBV6-6; CDR3: CASSYLTGPQAEQFF; DNA: TGTGCCAGCAGTTACCTAACTGGCCCACAGGCTGAGCAGTTCTTC
J: TRBJ1-2; D: .; size: .; V: TRBV7-2; CDR3: CASREAAVNYGYTF; DNA: TGTGCCAGCAGGGAGGCAGCCGTTAACTATGGCTACACCTTC
J: TRBJ1-6; D: .; size: .; V: TRBV6-5; CDR3: CASSYSSGDSPLHF; DNA: TGTGCCAGCAGTTACTCGAGTGGAGATTCACCCCTCCACTTT
J: TRBJ1-4; D: .; size: .; V: TRBV4-1; CDR3: CASSLRVTNEKLFF; DNA: TGCGCCAGCAGCCTCAGGGTTACGAATGAAAAACTGTTTTTT
J: TRBJ1-1; D: .; size: few; V: TRBV9; CDR3: CASSVEPQTNTEAFF; DNA: TGTGCCAGCAGCGTAGAGCCGCAGACAAACACTGAAGCTTTCTTT
J: TRBJ1-2; D: .; size: .; V: TRBV19; CDR3: CASTSNYGYTF; DNA: TGTGCCAGTACTTCTAACTATGGCTACACCTTC
J: TRBJ2-5; D: TRBD2; size: .; V: TRBV2; CDR3: CASSRRTSGGETQYF; DNA: TGTGCCAGCAGTCGGAGGACTAGCGGGGGAGAGACCCAGTACTTC
J: TRBJ1-2; D: .; size: once; V: TRBV29-1; CDR3: CSPRKQGCVGYTF; DNA: TGCAGCCCCCGTAAACAGGGTTGTGTTGGCTACACCTTC
J: TRBJ1-1; D: .; size: once; V: TRBV2; CDR3: CASGSRVTEAFF; DNA: TGTGCCAGCGGAAGCAGGGTCACTGAAGCTTTCTTT
J: TRBJ1-2; D: .; size: .; V: TRBV19; CDR3: CASSIGQGSAYGYTF; DNA: TGTGCCAGTAGTATAGGCCAGGGCTCTGCCTATGGCTACACCTTC
J: TRBJ2-1; D: TRBD2; size: .; V: TRBV5-4; CDR3: CASSQAGLAAAGEQFF; DNA: TGCGCCAGCAGCCAAGCGGGGCTAGCGGCGGCAGGGGAGCAGTTCTTC
J: TRBJ2-3; D: .; size: .; V: TRBV27; CDR3: CASSLSGIRADTQYF; DNA: TGTGCCAGCAGTTTATCGGGCATCAGGGCAGATACGCAGTATTTT
J: TRBJ2-2; D: TRBD2; size: .; V: TRBV7-3; CDR3: CASSQPGTTNTGELFF; DNA: TGTGCCAGCAGTCAACCCGGGACTACAAACACCGGGGAGCTGTTTTTT
J: TRBJ2-3; D: .; size: .; V: TRBV10-2; CDR3: CASSEGRGTSTDTQYF; DNA: TGCGCCAGCAGTGAGGGGCGGGGTACTAGCACAGATACGCAGTATTTT
J: TRBJ2-7; D: .; size: once; V: TRBV6-5; CDR3: CASKLNGQHYEQYF; DNA: TGTGCCAGCAAATTAAACGGACAGCACTACGAGCAGTACTTC
J: TRBJ2-3; D: .; size: .; V: TRBV19; CDR3: CASSSQDWRGTDTQYF; DNA: TGTGCCAGTAGTAGTCAGGACTGGCGGGGCACAGATACGCAGTATTTT
J: TRBJ1-1; D: .; size: .; V: TRBV19; CDR3: CASTRRGAGLIMNTEAFF; DNA: TGTGCCAGTACCCGGCGGGGGGCAGGTCTCATTATGAACACTGAAGCTTTCTTT
J: TRBJ2-7; D: TRBD1; size: .; V: TRBV5-5; CDR3: CASSPNRGASYEQYF; DNA: TGTGCCAGCAGCCCGAACAGGGGAGCCTCCTACGAGCAGTACTTC
J: TRBJ1-5; D: TRBD1; size: .; V: TRBV9; CDR3: CASSPGTGGSQPQHF; DNA: TGTGCCAGCAGCCCCGGGACAGGGGGTTCTCAGCCCCAGCATTTT
J: TRBJ2-1; D: TRBD2; size: .; V: TRBV7-6; CDR3: CASSSGGLSYNEQFF; DNA: TGTGCCAGCTCTAGCGGGGGTCTTTCCTACAATGAGCAGTTCTTC
J: TRBJ1-1; D: .; size: .; V: TRBV4-1; CDR3: CASSQQDSLNTEAFF; DNA: TGCGCCAGCAGCCAACAGGACAGCCTGAACACTGAAGCTTTCTTT
J: TRBJ2-5; D: .; size: .; V: TRBV2; CDR3: CASSEAFQGGETQYF; DNA: TGTGCCAGCAGTGAAGCCTTTCAGGGCGGCGAGACCCAGTACTTC
J: TRBJ2-7; D: .; size: .; V: TRBV6-1; CDR3: CASSPGGVEQYF; DNA: TGTGCCAGCAGTCCCGGAGGGGTCGAGCAGTACTTC
J: TRBJ2-7; D: TRBD1; size: few; V: TRBV6-5; CDR3: CASSSGQVTYEQYF; DNA: TGTGCCAGCAGTTCGGGACAGGTTACCTACGAGCAGTACTTC
J: TRBJ1-1; D: .; size: .; V: TRBV4-1; CDR3: CASSRGLTEAFF; DNA: TGCGCCAGCAGCCGGGGGCTCACTGAAGCTTTCTTT
J: TRBJ2-1; D: .; size: .; V: TRBV7-7; CDR3: CASSPDRYNEQFF; DNA: TGTGCTAGCAGCCCCGACAGGTACAATGAGCAGTTCTTC
J: TRBJ2-3; D: .; size: .; V: TRBV7-3; CDR3: CASSLNLGADTQYF; DNA: TGTGCCAGCAGCTTAAACTTAGGGGCAGATACGCAGTATTTT
J: TRBJ1-2; D: .; size: .; V: TRBV19; CDR3: CASSTLRKGLDGYTF; DNA: TGTGCCAGTAGTACCCTCAGAAAGGGGTTGGATGGCTACACCTTC
J: TRBJ2-1; D: .; size: .; V: TRBV4-3; CDR3: CASSQDRRGSAQFF; DNA: TGCGCCAGCAGCCAAGATCGACGGGGTTCGGCGCAGTTCTTC
J: TRBJ2-6; D: .; size: .; V: TRBV19; CDR3: CASRSSGANVLTF; DNA: TGTGCCAGCAGAAGCTCTGGGGCCAACGTCCTGACTTTC
J: TRBJ1-3; D: .; size: .; V: TRBV29-1; CDR3: CSVSAKQGTGNTIYF; DNA: TGCAGCGTTTCTGCAAAACAGGGTACTGGAAACACCATATATTTT
J: TRBJ2-7; D: TRBD1; size: .; V: TRBV11-2; CDR3: CASSFNPGTGSYEQYF; DNA: TGTGCCAGCAGCTTCAACCCCGGGACAGGGTCGTACGAGCAGTACTTC
J: TRBJ2-7; D: TRBD1; size: .; V: TRBV19; CDR3: CASRRMGQGEYEQYF; DNA: TGTGCCAGTAGGCGCATGGGACAGGGTGAATACGAGCAGTACTTC
J: TRBJ2-7; D: .; size: .; V: TRBV7-8; CDR3: CASSTRLEGGEYF; DNA: TGTGCCAGCAGCACCCGCTTGGAGGGGGGGGAGTACTTC
J: TRBJ2-1; D: .; size: .; V: TRBV5-1; CDR3: CASSLGLTNGYNEQFF; DNA: TGCGCCAGCAGCTTGGGTCTGACAAACGGTTACAATGAGCAGTTCTTC
J: TRBJ2-7; D: TRBD1; size: .; V: TRBV27; CDR3: CASSRRQGTRTYEQYF; DNA: TGTGCCAGCAGTCGGCGACAGGGGACTCGTACCTACGAGCAGTACTTC
J: TRBJ2-3; D: .; size: .; V: TRBV6-6; CDR3: CASSYSGGTDTQYF; DNA: TGTGCCAGCAGTTACTCGGGGGGTACAGATACGCAGTATTTT
J: TRBJ1-6; D: .; size: .; V: TRBV2; CDR3: CASSDSSYNSPLHF; DNA: TGTGCCAGCAGTGACAGCTCCTATAATTCACCCCTCCACTTT
J: TRBJ1-2; D: .; size: few; V: TRBV7-9; CDR3: CASSLESWGYTF; DNA: TGTGCCAGCAGCTTAGAGAGCTGGGGCTACACCTTC
J: TRBJ1-1; D: .; size: .; V: TRBV27; CDR3: CASLRGAGEAFF; DNA: TGTGCCAGCCTCCGGGGGGCCGGTGAAGCTTTCTTT
J: TRBJ1-2; D: TRBD1; size: medium-sized; V: TRBV9; CDR3: CASSAFLRDSPYGYTF; DNA: TGTGCCAGCAGCGCGTTCCTCCGGGACAGCCCTTATGGCTACACCTTC
J: TRBJ1-5; D: .; size: .; V: TRBV19; CDR3: CASDGGGGLPLTGPVFNQPQHF; DNA: TGTGCCAGTGATGGGGGGGGCGGTTTGCCATTAACCGGCCCAGTCTTTAATCAGCCCCAGCATTTT